These T cell receptor beta chains were read from a single sample in a study of blood T cell repertoires in COVID-19. The data were produced by immunoSEQ multiplex PCR, yet TCRdb's version contains in-frame clones alone and is incomplete. The table shows approximately 88,000 clones, with around 85% occurring only once. Sequenced input: peripheral blood. The receptors were gathered from a woman aged 70 to 79 with acute or convalescent COVID-19. The CDR3 runs from the conserved cysteine through the conserved F or W. The order of the fields is CDR3 length, D gene, clone size, V gene, J gene, CDR3 DNA, CDR3 protein. D genes are given only for firm matches. Clone sizes are given selectively: once, few, many, or a class where the clone is expanded.

>18|TRBD2|once|TRBV7-2|TRBJ2-3
TGTGCCAGCAGCTTAGTACCTAGCGGGCCTAGGGGCACAGATACGCAGTATTTT
CASSLVPSGPRGTDTQYF
>17|-|-|TRBV24-1|TRBJ2-5
TGTGCCACCAGTGACGCTCCCGGGACCCCCCGGGGGGAGACCCAGTACTTC
CATSDAPGTPRGETQYF
>13|-|-|TRBV12-3/TRBV12-4|TRBJ1-6
TGTGCCAGCAGCCCAACGGGGTTTTCACCCCTCCACTTT
CASSPTGFSPLHF
>14|TRBD1|-|TRBV28|TRBJ1-2
TGTGCCACCGAGGAGGGGGCGCGTCTCTATGGCTACACCTTC
CATEEGARLYGYTF
>13|TRBD1|-|TRBV10-3|TRBJ1-3
TGTGCCTGCAGGGGGAGCTCTGGAAACACCATATATTTT
CACRGSSGNTIYF
>15|-|-|TRBV5-4|TRBJ1-1
TGTGCCAGCAGCTTGGTGACGGACTTGAACACTGAAGCTTTCTTT
CASSLVTDLNTEAFF
>14|TRBD2|-|TRBV7-9|TRBJ2-1
TGTGCCAGCAGCCTGGGACTAGCGGGAGATGAGCAGTTCTTC
CASSLGLAGDEQFF
>14|TRBD1|-|TRBV6-6|TRBJ2-1
TGTGCCAGCAGTGCCACCACAGGGGCCAATGAGCAGTTCTTC
CASSATTGANEQFF
>12|-|-|TRBV2|TRBJ1-1
TGTGCCAGCAGTGAACGACGGGCTGAAGCTTTCTTT
CASSERRAEAFF
>17|TRBD1|-|TRBV24-1|TRBJ2-3
TGTGCCACCAGTGATATCCCCCGGGACAGGGGGCGATATACGCAGTATTTT
CATSDIPRDRGRYTQYF
>19|TRBD1|-|TRBV10-2|TRBJ1-1
TGCGCCAGCAAAAACCCGGACAGGATATTTCCGGGCTGGATCACTGAAGCTTTCTTT
CASKNPDRIFPGWITEAFF
>13|-|-|TRBV11-2|TRBJ1-2
TGTGCCAGCAGCTCGACAGTTACCGATGGCTACACCTTC
CASSSTVTDGYTF
>12|-|few|TRBV28|TRBJ2-5
TGTGCCACCTCCTCCTCCCGGGAGACCCAGTACTTC
CATSSSRETQYF
>14|-|-|TRBV7-9|TRBJ1-6
TGTGCCAGCAGCTTTCAGGGGAGTAATTCACCCCTCCACTTT
CASSFQGSNSPLHF
>14|TRBD1|-|TRBV19|TRBJ1-5
TGTGCCAGTAGTTCCGACAGGGAAAACCAGCCCCAGCATTTT
CASSSDRENQPQHF
>17|-|-|TRBV19|TRBJ2-3
TGTGCCAGTCGCCCTGTTCGTGGACTCGGGGTTGGGGATACGCAGTATTTT
CASRPVRGLGVGDTQYF
>13|-|-|TRBV11-3|TRBJ1-6
TGTGCCAGCAGCTTATCTACAGATTCACCCCTCCACTTT
CASSLSTDSPLHF
>15|TRBD1|-|TRBV7-2|TRBJ1-1
TGTGCCAGCAGCTTAGCGGGACAGGGGGCGGGTGAAGCTTTCTTT
CASSLAGQGAGEAFF
>14|TRBD2|few|TRBV5-1|TRBJ2-1
TGCGCCAGCAGCGAGGGACTAGCGGGCAATGAGCAGTTCTTC
CASSEGLAGNEQFF
>14|-|once|TRBV11-2|TRBJ2-3
TGTGCCAGCAGCTTAGGGCGGGCTGAAGATACGCAGTATTTT
CASSLGRAEDTQYF
>13|-|-|TRBV2|TRBJ2-2
TGTGCCAGCAGTGAAGGCGGGACCGGGGAGCTGTTTTTT
CASSEGGTGELFF
>13|TRBD1|-|TRBV6-6|TRBJ1-2
TGTGCCAGCATTACTTCAGGGGGCGGTGGCTACACCTTC
CASITSGGGGYTF
>13|-|once|TRBV4-2|TRBJ2-1
TGTGCCAGCAGCCCCCGTCGGGGAGATGAGCAGTTCTTC
CASSPRRGDEQFF
>16|TRBD2|-|TRBV2|TRBJ2-1
TGTGCCAGCAGTTACCCGGGACTAGCGGCCCGCAATGAGCAGTTCTTC
CASSYPGLAARNEQFF
>17|TRBD1|few|TRBV14|TRBJ2-2
TGTGCCAGCAGCCAAGATGAGACAGGGGATGGGACCGGGGAGCTGTTTTTT
CASSQDETGDGTGELFF
>14|-|-|TRBV18|TRBJ2-3
TGTGCCAGCTCACCTCAGGGTAGTACAGATACGCAGTATTTT
CASSPQGSTDTQYF
>17|TRBD1|-|TRBV13|TRBJ1-1
TGTGCCAGCAGCTTAGACAGGGGGGCCCCTATGAACACTGAAGCTTTCTTT
CASSLDRGAPMNTEAFF
>13|-|-|TRBV7-7|TRBJ2-1
TGTGCCAGCAGCCTTGAGTCGAACAATGAGCAGTTCTTC
CASSLESNNEQFF
>15|-|-|TRBV18|TRBJ1-1
TGTGCCAGCTCACCATTGGGTGCGGTGAACACTGAAGCTTTCTTT
CASSPLGAVNTEAFF
>13|TRBD1|-|TRBV30|TRBJ2-2
TGTGCCGGGACAGACAAGAACACCGGGGAGCTGTTTTTT
CAGTDKNTGELFF
>14|-|-|TRBV24-1|TRBJ2-1
TGTGCCACCAGTGAGGGGGGCTCCTACAATGAGCAGTTCTTC
CATSEGGSYNEQFF
>15|-|-|TRBV6-5|TRBJ2-2
TGTGCCAGCAGCCCCGTAGAATTGAACACCGGGGAGCTGTTTTTT
CASSPVELNTGELFF
>13|TRBD1|-|TRBV2|TRBJ1-2
TGTGCCAGCAACTTAGGGACAGTTTATGGCTACACCTTC
CASNLGTVYGYTF
>14|-|few|TRBV5-1|TRBJ1-2
TGCGCCAGCAGCTTGGCCACGACAGCCACGGGCTACACCTTC
CASSLATTATGYTF
>11|-|-|TRBV28|TRBJ1-2
TGTGCCATACAGGGAGACTATGGCTACACCTTC
CAIQGDYGYTF
>15|TRBD2|-|TRBV10-1|TRBJ2-2
TGCGCCAGCAGTCTCGGGACTAGCGGGGCCGGGGAGCTGTTTTTT
CASSLGTSGAGELFF
>17|-|-|TRBV7-8|TRBJ2-1
TGTGCCAGCAGCCAACGGAGGGACAGAAGCTCCTACAATGAGCAGTTCTTC
CASSQRRDRSSYNEQFF
>12|-|-|TRBV6-2/TRBV6-3|TRBJ2-2
TGTGCCAGCAGCTCCTACCCCGGGGAGCTGTTTTTT
CASSSYPGELFF
>18|TRBD2|once|TRBV4-3|TRBJ2-1
TGCGCCAGCAGCCAAGGGTGGAGCGGGAAGCTCTCCTACAATGAGCAGTTCTTC
CASSQGWSGKLSYNEQFF
>16|TRBD1|-|TRBV6-2/TRBV6-3|TRBJ2-2
TGTGCCAGCAGTTACGTCAGGGGGCGCTTATGGAGGGAGCTGTTTTTT
CASSYVRGRLWRELFF
>17|TRBD2|-|TRBV7-8|TRBJ2-1
TGTGCCAGCAGCTTAGAGGTAGGAGCGGGGGGGTACAATGAGCAGTTCTTC
CASSLEVGAGGYNEQFF
>15|-|-|TRBV6-5|TRBJ2-1
TGTGCCAGCAGCCCCCCGGAGGTCCCCTACAATGAGCAGTTCTTC
CASSPPEVPYNEQFF
>16|-|-|TRBV11-2|TRBJ2-4
TGTGCCAGCAGCTTATATTTCGCGGGATCGGTCGACATTCAGTACTTC
CASSLYFAGSVDIQYF
>14|TRBD1|-|TRBV5-1|TRBJ2-5
TGCGCCAGCAGCTTGGGACAGGGTAGAGAGACCCAGTACTTC
CASSLGQGRETQYF
>15|-|-|TRBV7-6|TRBJ2-1
TGTGCCAGCAGCTTAGCATATTCCGCTCCAGATGAGCAGTTCTTC
CASSLAYSAPDEQFF
>15|-|-|TRBV7-8|TRBJ1-1
TGTGCCAGCAGCTTAAATTTCCTACCCGGGGCTGAAGCTTTCTTT
CASSLNFLPGAEAFF
>16|TRBD1|-|TRBV4-2|TRBJ1-1
TGTGCCAGCAACAGCCCCACGACAGGGGGAAGGTTTGAAGCTTTCTTT
CASNSPTTGGRFEAFF
>15|-|once|TRBV15|TRBJ2-1
TGTGCCACCAGCAGAGTGGAGGGACCGGCGAATGAGCAGTTCTTC
CATSRVEGPANEQFF
>17|TRBD1|-|TRBV13|TRBJ2-2
TGTGCCAGCAGCTTAGGCCTACAGGGGGCAGGCACCGGGGAGCTGTTTTTT
CASSLGLQGAGTGELFF
>14|-|-|TRBV7-2|TRBJ2-5
TGTGCCAGCAGTCGCTGGGGGGGCGGGGAGACCCAGTACTTC
CASSRWGGGETQYF
>11|TRBD1|-|TRBV19|TRBJ1-2
TGTGCCAGCTGGACAGGGAATGGCTACACCTTC
CASWTGNGYTF
>14|TRBD1|-|TRBV5-1|TRBJ1-2
TGCGCCAGCAGCCTCGGGACAGATCACTATGGCTACACCTTC
CASSLGTDHYGYTF
>15|-|-|TRBV28|TRBJ1-3
TGTGCCAGCACCCTCACAGGGAGCTCTGGAAACACCATATATTTT
CASTLTGSSGNTIYF
>11|-|once|TRBV10-3|TRBJ2-1
TGTGCCATCTACGGGAATAATGAGCAGTTCTTC
CAIYGNNEQFF
>14|-|-|TRBV2|TRBJ1-1
TGTGCCAGCAGAGCCGACAGGCTGAACACTGAAGCTTTCTTT
CASRADRLNTEAFF
>13|-|-|TRBV4-3|TRBJ1-1
TGCGCCAGCAGCCCAGACCCAGGGGCTGAAGCTTTCTTT
CASSPDPGAEAFF
>17|TRBD2|once|TRBV5-1|TRBJ2-3
TGCGCCAGCAGCTTGGGGGAACGGACTAGCGGCACAGATACGCAGTATTTT
CASSLGERTSGTDTQYF
>17|-|-|TRBV5-4|TRBJ2-3
TGTGCCAGCAGCTCCGCCGTTAGGGACCAAGGAGGGGATACGCAGTATTTT
CASSSAVRDQGGDTQYF
>13|-|-|TRBV6-2/TRBV6-3|TRBJ2-1
TGTGCCAGCAGTTACGTAGCGACCAATGAGCAGTTCTTC
CASSYVATNEQFF